What follows are 8 T cell receptor beta chains derived from one specimen sequenced in a study of blood T cell repertoires in COVID-19. This table comes from immunoSEQ multiplex PCR, and its TCRdb copy is limited to in-frame clones, with some not included. The repertoire has some 37,000 clones, 86% of them found once; the top ten carry around a fifth. The specimen sequenced was peripheral blood. The source is a man aged 50 to 59 in a cohort sampled during active COVID-19.

Of note for this clone: An end of the junction does not agree with germline; a read error may underlie this. This sequence joins TRBV7-7 and TRBJ2-3, with TRBD1 identical over 7 bases. The CDR3 covers 14 residues. CDR1 is SSHAT and CDR2 is FNYEAQ in the germline V gene (reference sequence). The CDR3 DNA reads as TGTGCTAGCAGCCCGACAGGGCTGGGAGATACGCAGTATTTT. This gives the protein CASSPTGLGDTQYF.

J is TRBJ2-1 and V is TRBV12-5, with TRBD2 matching 8 bases. Looked up from germline, CDR1 is LGHNT and CDR2 is FRNRAP. CDR3 size: 15 residues. V lost 4 bases, J lost 3 bases, and 5 bases stayed unmatched. CDR3 in DNA: TGTGCTAGTGGTTCCTTAACTAGCGGCTACAATGAGCAGTTCTTC. It is translated as CASGSLTSGYNEQFF.

The chain is built from TRBV5-4 and TRBJ2-3; D is perhaps TRBD2 (6 bases). The length of the CDR3 is 19 residues. From germline, CDR1 is SGHNT and CDR2 YYREEE (reference sequence). V lost 1 base, J lost 0 bases, and 21 bases lay in between. As DNA, the CDR3 is TGTGCCAGCAGCTTGAGCGCCAGATCGGGAGAGCCTAGCACAGATACGCAGTATTTT. This translates into CASSLSARSGEPSTDTQYF.

The chain couples TRBV5-1 to TRBJ2-3, with 11 bases aligning to TRBD2. This CDR3 contains 18 residues. The ends lost 3 bases at V and 1 base at J; junction bases unmatched: 10. The germline V gene encodes CDR1 SGHRS and CDR2 YFSETQ. As DNA, the CDR3 is TGCGCCAGCAGCTCTCTAGCGGGGGGCGCGCGGGGCACAGATACGCAGTATTTT. It translates to CASSSLAGGARGTDTQYF.

CDR3 nucleotide sequence: TGTGCCAGCAGCGACCGGGACAGGACTAACTATGGCTACACCTTC. It codes for CASSDRDRTNYGYTF. The genes are TRBV6-5 and TRBJ1-2; TRBD1 matches at 8 bases. Germline CDR1 MNHEY, CDR2 SVGAGI. The CDR3 runs 15 residues. With 6 bases clipped from V and 0 bases from J, the junction kept 6 bases outside the gene matches.

J is TRBJ2-5 and V is TRBV5-1; D possibly corresponds to TRBD1 (6 bases). This CDR3 has 16 residues. The germline CDR1 and CDR2 sequences are SGHRS and YFSETQ. Trimming shortened V by 0 bases and J by 2 bases, and 14 bases separated the two germline ends. The CDR3 reads CASSLGDRPSQETQYF. The CDR3 DNA is TGCGCCAGCAGCTTGGGTGACAGGCCCTCACAAGAGACCCAGTACTTC.

The genes are TRBV6-6 and TRBJ1-5; no firm D call. Between the trimmed V and J ends, which lost 4 bases and 4 bases, there was a span of 14 bases. CDR3 length: 15 residues. Per the germline V gene, CDR1 is MNHNY and CDR2 is SVGAGI (reference sequence). DNA of the CDR3: TGTGCCAGCAGTTTTCCTACCGAGTTAAATCAGCCCCAGCATTTT. Its translation: CASSFPTELNQPQHF.

The chain links TRBV5-6 to TRBJ2-3; 9 bases are a match to TRBD2. This CDR3 is built from 16 residues. V shed 1 base and J 0 bases; nucleotides not matched to a gene: 3. CDR1 is SGHDT and CDR2 is YYEEEE in the germline V gene. The chain's CDR3 is CASSLQTSGSTDTQYF. CDR3 DNA: TGTGCCAGCAGCTTGCAGACTAGCGGAAGCACAGATACGCAGTATTTT.